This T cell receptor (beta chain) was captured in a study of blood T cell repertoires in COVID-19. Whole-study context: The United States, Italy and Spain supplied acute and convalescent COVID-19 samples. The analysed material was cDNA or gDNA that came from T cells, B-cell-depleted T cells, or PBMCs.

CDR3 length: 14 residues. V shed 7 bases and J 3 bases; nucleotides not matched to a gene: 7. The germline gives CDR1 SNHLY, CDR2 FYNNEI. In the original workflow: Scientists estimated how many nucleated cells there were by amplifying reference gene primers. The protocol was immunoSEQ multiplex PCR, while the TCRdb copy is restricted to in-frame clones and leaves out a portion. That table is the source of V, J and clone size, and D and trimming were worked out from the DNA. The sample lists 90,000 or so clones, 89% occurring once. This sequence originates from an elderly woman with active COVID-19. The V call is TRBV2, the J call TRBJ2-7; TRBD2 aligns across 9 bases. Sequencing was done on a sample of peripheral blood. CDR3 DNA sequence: TGTGCCAGCATACCGGGACTAGCTGTCTACGAGCAGTACTTC. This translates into CASIPGLAVYEQYF.